These 7 T cell receptor beta chains share one sample of origin, sequenced in a study of CD8 T cells in ankylosing spondylitis. TCRdb reprocessed the 5' RACE reads with MiXCR, giving one entry per CDR3 protein. The sample records 250,000 or so distinct CDR3 sequences, under 20% being singletons. The sample comprised blood, either unsorted or a sorted T cell fraction (not recorded which). These receptors came from a male donor with ankylosing spondylitis or in good health (not recorded which).

This clonotype was detected a few times. The V gene is TRBV5-1, the J gene TRBJ1-2; D perhaps matches TRBD1 (6 bases). Looked up from germline, CDR1 is SGHRS and CDR2 is YFSETQ. V was shortened by 0 bases and J by 0 bases, with 15 bases between the two germline ends. This CDR3 comprises 17 residues. Here the CDR3 DNA reads TGCGCCAGCAGCTTGGGACCCGGGACACCGACTAACTATGGCTACACCTTC. Protein: CASSLGPGTPTNYGYTF. Based on the CDR3 plus reference TRBV5-1 and TRBJ1-2, the full variable domain is KAGVTQTPRYLIKTRGQQVTLSCSPISGHRSVSWYQQTPGQGLQFLFEYFSETQRNKGNFPGRFSGRQFSNSRSEMNVSTLELGDSALYLCASSLGPGTPTNYGYTFGSGTRLTVV.

This rearrangement joins TRBV11-2 to TRBJ2-3, with D perhaps given as TRBD1 or TRBD2 (6 bases each). The CDR3 contains 14 residues. CDR1 SGHAT and CDR2 FQNNGV come from the germline V gene. Between the trimmed V and J ends, which lost 2 bases and 4 bases, there was a span of 10 bases. The CDR3, as DNA: TGTGCCAGCAGCTTACAGGGGAGGTCAGATACGCAGTATTTT. This sequence encodes CASSLQGRSDTQYF.

The V call is TRBV29-1, the J call TRBJ2-2; no clear D gene. CDR1 is SQVTM, CDR2 ANQGSEA, per germline. The CDR3 has 13 residues. Trimming cost V 6 bases and J 0 bases, with 8 bases left between them. The CDR3 is CSVTHANTGELFF. CDR3 DNA sequence: TGCAGCGTGACCCATGCGAACACCGGGGAGCTGTTTTTT.

This chain uses TRBV29-1 with TRBJ2-3; 10 bases agree with TRBD2. The CDR3 runs 15 residues. The germline gives CDR1 SQVTM, CDR2 ANQGSEA. The V segment lost 6 bases and the J segment 2 bases; nucleotides outside the gene matches: 8. The CDR3 protein is CSVAETSGYTDTQYF. The CDR3, as DNA: TGCAGCGTCGCTGAGACTAGCGGGTACACAGATACGCAGTATTTT.

The V call is TRBV4-3, the J call TRBJ2-7; D uncertain. Germline-derived CDR1 and CDR2 are LGHNA and YSLEER. This CDR3 spans 14 amino acids. V gave up 0 bases and J gave up 3 bases, with 9 bases separating them. CDR3 DNA: TGCGCCAGCAGCCAAGATAGGCAGAGCTACGAGCAGTACTTC. Translating it yields CASSQDRQSYEQYF.

The chain links TRBV20-1 to TRBJ2-1, with 7 positions matching TRBD2. Trimming took 3 bases from V and 0 from J; bases not matched to a gene: 11. Germline CDR1 and CDR2: DFQATT and SNEGSKA (reference sequence). The CDR3 runs to 17 residues. CDR3 bases: TGCAGTGCTAGGGGTCGGGAGGCCTTTAGCTCCTACAATGAGCAGTTCTTC. Its translation: CSARGREAFSSYNEQFF.

In its sample, this clonotype was seen a few times. The chain couples TRBV29-1 to TRBJ1-2; D might be TRBD1 (5 bases). The germline V gene has CDR1 SQVTM and CDR2 ANQGSEA. V shed 4 bases and J shed 2 bases, with 14 bases lying between them. This CDR3 has 14 amino acids. This chain's CDR3 is CSVAGLAGNYGYTF. Written as DNA, the CDR3 is TGCAGCGTTGCTGGCTTGGCAGGGAACTATGGCTACACCTTC. Looking up the rest from reference TRBV29-1 and TRBJ1-2 gives the full variable domain: SAVISQKPSRDICQRGTSLTIQCQVDSQVTMMFWYRQQPGQSLTLIATANQGSEATYESGFVIDKFPISRPNLTFSTLTVSNMSPEDSSIYLCSVAGLAGNYGYTFGSGTRLTVV.